What follows is one T cell receptor (beta chain) and its context. This clonotype has just one count. Its antigen has not been determined. Base qualities are not recorded, but no much larger clone differs from it by a single base. One read alone is weak evidence. At the junction V is shortened by 5 bases and J by 9 bases; bases outside the gene matches: 7. In the germline V gene, CDR1 corresponds to ENHRY and CDR2 to SYGVKD. The CDR3 contains 16 residues, cysteine and phenylalanine counted. Here the CDR3 DNA is all that survives: 48 bases in frame from base 1. The data derive from a study of T-cell reconstitution after alpha-beta-depleted transplantation in children (dated by TCRdb to about 2016). Concerning the study at large: Using TCR repertoire profiling, the study followed T-cell immune reconstitution in a quantitative way in children after TCRalphabeta/CD19-depleted allogeneic hematopoietic cell transplantation.

Read against the paper, the sample's treatment or condition label means: allogeneic hematopoietic cell transplantation with graft depleted of TCRalphabeta T cells and CD19 B cells. Transplant recipients were children who received TCRalphabeta/CD19-depleted allogeneic hematopoietic cell grafts. Paper-wide results and their limitations: About two months after transplant, the apparently early recovery of alphabetaT-cell counts reportedly depended on just several hundred clones that had expanded rapidly and came from non-depleted graft cells. In some patients, the high TCRbeta diversity seen at day 60 was put down to recipient T cells and intrathymic progenitors that had survived conditioning. The frequencies of hyperexpanded clones fell over the following months, and after one year, T-cell counts and TCRbeta diversity were mostly attributed to newly produced T cells.

Receptor libraries were prepared by PCR. The instrument was an Illumina HiSeq 2500. Molecular barcoding was employed in the preparation of TCR libraries, with unique molecular identifiers being used to normalize TCRbeta repertoire quantification. TCRdb reanalyzed the raw reads on its own, using fastp at Q25 for trimming and MiXCR for clone calling, and kept in-frame beta chains. Rows with one shared CDR3 protein collapse into an entry with the most common genes and DNA. The sample includes roughly 400,000 distinct CDR3 sequences, with roughly 43% observed a single time. The ten largest account for 27% of the sample.

The receptor was derived from a girl under 10 years old with aplastic anemia, due to receive a stem cell transplant. The specimen comprised PBMCs, sampled before TCRalphabeta/CD19-depleted stem cell transplant. Here the chain combines TRBV10-3 and TRBJ2-1; TRBD2 aligns with 16 central bases. In nucleotides, the sequence is TGTGCCATCAGTCTCGGGGGACTAGCGGGAGGGAGTGAGCAGTTCTTC. The resulting protein is CAISLGGLAGGSEQFF.